One and the same sample provided the 8 T cell receptor beta chains below, sequenced in a study of Ad26.COV2.S vaccination and SARS-CoV-2 variants. The protocol was immunoSEQ multiplex PCR, while the TCRdb copy is restricted to in-frame clones and leaves out a portion. The profile shows about 350,000 clones, less than 90% of them singletons. Specified treatment: some 20 received Ad26.COV2.S at low or high dose, single or two shots; several received placebo; per-sample allocation not given. Day 63 after the first injection of vaccine or placebo was the sampling time. The material was peripheral blood, obtained in a trial of Ad26.COV2.S vaccine versus placebo. All receptors derive from a person aged 18 to 59 who received the Ad26.COV2.S COVID-19 vaccine or a placebo.

The chain carries TRBV7-2 and TRBJ1-5; 9 bases fit TRBD1. V shed 0 bases, J shed 7 bases, and the junction held 4 bases outside the gene matches. Germline CDR1 and CDR2: SGHTA and FQGNSA. This CDR3 has 15 amino acids. Here the CDR3 reads CASSLAPTGGQPQHF. CDR3 bases: TGTGCCAGCAGCTTAGCGCCGACAGGGGGACAGCCCCAGCATTTT.

The chain combines TRBV6-2 or TRBV6-3 with TRBJ2-3; no clear D. The germline gives CDR1 MNHEY, CDR2 SVGEGT. Trimming left V 6 bases short and J 6 bases short, with 16 bases between. This CDR3 is 14 amino acids long. CDR3 sequence: CASSSKGRTDTQYF. CDR3 DNA sequence: TGTGCCAGCAGCTCAAAGGGCAGAACGGATACGCAGTATTTT.

The count of this clone is one. J is TRBJ1-1 and V is TRBV7-9; weak D call: TRBD1 (5 bases). With 1 base removed from V and 0 bases from J, the gap between germline ends came to 15 bases. Germline CDR1 is SEHNR and CDR2 is FQNEAQ (reference sequence). This CDR3 is built from 17 residues. The CDR3 region has the DNA TGTGCCAGCAGCTTAGGGTCTCGCGGGGGAATGAACACTGAAGCTTTCTTT. Its translation is CASSLGSRGGMNTEAFF.

This chain links TRBV28 with TRBJ2-7, with D perhaps being TRBD1 or TRBD2 (6 bases each). CDR3 length: 14 amino acids. Trimming cost V 1 base and J 3 bases, with 10 bases left between them. Looked up from germline, CDR1 is MDHEN and CDR2 is SYDVKM. Here the CDR3 DNA reads TGTGCCAGCAGTTTATACGGGGGCCGCTACGAGCAGTACTTC. This codes for CASSLYGGRYEQYF.

The gene calls are TRBV10-3 and TRBJ1-4; a possible D gene is TRBD1 (6 bases). Germline V gene lookup returns CDR1 ENHRY and CDR2 SYGVKD. Trimming cost V 4 bases and J 8 bases, with 11 bases left between them. The CDR3 consists of 13 residues. In nucleotides, the CDR3 is TGTGCCATCAGTGGACAGGAATCAGAAAAACTGTTTTTT. Its protein is CAISGQESEKLFF.

This rearrangement joins TRBV28 to TRBJ2-3; D remains ambiguous. CDR3 length: 13 amino acids. Trimming cost V 5 bases and J 4 bases, with 10 bases left between them. The V gene's germline CDR1 is MDHEN and CDR2 SYDVKM. The CDR3 DNA reads as TGTGCCAGCAGTCCTCCGGTGGCAGATACGCAGTATTTT. The encoded protein is CASSPPVADTQYF.

The chain carries TRBV28 and TRBJ1-5; D is undetermined. CDR3 length: 14 amino acids. V shed 5 bases and J shed 7 bases, with 15 bases lying between them. CDR1 MDHEN and CDR2 SYDVKM come from the germline V gene. DNA for the CDR3: TGTGCCAGCAGTATGATGGATTTTAGCCAGCCCCAGCATTTT. It specifies CASSMMDFSQPQHF.

This sequence joins TRBV4-1 and TRBJ1-1, with 8 positions matching TRBD1. The V gene end was trimmed by 1 base and the J gene end by 0 bases; junction bases not matched to a gene: 4. The CDR3 contains 16 residues. Germline V gives CDR1 MGHRA, CDR2 YSYEKL. The CDR3, as DNA: TGCGCCAGCAGCCAAGGGACAGGGAAGATGAACACTGAAGCTTTCTTT. Translation gives CASSQGTGKMNTEAFF.